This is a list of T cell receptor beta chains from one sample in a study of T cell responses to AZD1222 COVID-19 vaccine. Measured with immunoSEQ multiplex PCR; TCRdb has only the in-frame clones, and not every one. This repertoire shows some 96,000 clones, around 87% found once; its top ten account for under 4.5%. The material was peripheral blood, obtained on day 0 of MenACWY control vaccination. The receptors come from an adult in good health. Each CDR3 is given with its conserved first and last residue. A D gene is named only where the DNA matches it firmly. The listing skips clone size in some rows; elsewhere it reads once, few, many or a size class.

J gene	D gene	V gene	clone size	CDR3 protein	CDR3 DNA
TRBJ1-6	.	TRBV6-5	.	CASSYEGGLNSPLHF	TGTGCCAGCAGTTACGAGGGAGGGCTCAATTCACCCCTCCACTTT
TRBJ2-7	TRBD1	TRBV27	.	CASRIHGTGGAGYEQYF	TGTGCCAGCAGGATCCACGGGACAGGGGGCGCCGGTTACGAGCAGTACTTC
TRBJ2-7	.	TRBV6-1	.	CASSEGHWTYEQYF	TGTGCCAGCAGTGAAGGTCATTGGACCTACGAGCAGTACTTC
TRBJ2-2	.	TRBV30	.	CAWSPKTEFNTGELFF	TGTGCCTGGAGTCCGAAGACAGAGTTTAACACCGGGGAGCTGTTTTTT
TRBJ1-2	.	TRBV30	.	CAWSGTLNYGYTF	TGTGCCTGGAGCGGGACACTTAACTATGGCTACACCTTC
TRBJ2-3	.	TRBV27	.	CASSFVRSDTQYF	TGTGCCAGCAGTTTCGTTAGGTCCGATACGCAGTATTTT
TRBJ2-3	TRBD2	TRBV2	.	CASSPGTSGSLDTQYF	TGTGCCAGCAGCCCCGGGACTAGCGGGAGTTTAGATACGCAGTATTTT
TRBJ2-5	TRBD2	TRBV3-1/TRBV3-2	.	CASSQGGAGVETQYF	TGTGCCAGCAGCCAAGGCGGGGCGGGAGTAGAGACCCAGTACTTC
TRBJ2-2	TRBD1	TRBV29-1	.	CSVRQGRDTGELFF	TGCAGCGTCCGACAGGGGAGAGACACCGGGGAGCTGTTTTTT
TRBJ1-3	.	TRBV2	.	CASSESRGIGNTIYF	TGTGCCAGCAGTGAAAGTCGGGGGATAGGAAACACCATATATTTT
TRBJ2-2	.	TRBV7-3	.	CASSSLRAGELFF	TGTGCCAGCAGCTCCCTTAGAGCCGGGGAGCTGTTTTTT
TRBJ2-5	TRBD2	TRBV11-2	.	CASSLLSLREGRETQYF	TGTGCCAGCAGCTTACTGTCGTTGAGGGAGGGCCGAGAGACCCAGTACTTC
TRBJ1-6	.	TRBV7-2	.	CASSPSSTNSPLHF	TGTGCCAGCAGTCCCTCCAGCACCAATTCACCCCTCCACTTT
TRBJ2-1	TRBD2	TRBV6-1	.	CASSVGGVSSYNEQFF	TGTGCCAGCAGTGTGGGGGGGGTCAGCTCCTACAATGAGCAGTTCTTC
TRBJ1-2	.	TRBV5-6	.	CASNDQEFGNYGYTF	TGTGCCAGCAACGACCAGGAATTTGGCAACTATGGCTACACCTTC
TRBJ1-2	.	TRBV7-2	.	CASTEYRTLYGYTF	TGTGCCAGCACGGAATACAGGACGCTCTATGGCTACACCTTC
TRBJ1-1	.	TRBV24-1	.	CATSDAPRTSSRNTEAFF	TGTGCCACCAGTGATGCCCCTCGGACATCAAGCAGGAACACTGAAGCTTTCTTT
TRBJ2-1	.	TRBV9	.	CASSLGDEQFF	TGTGCCAGCAGCCTCGGGGATGAGCAGTTCTTC
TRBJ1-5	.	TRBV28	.	CASSNGGAWGNQPQHF	TGTGCCAGCAGTAACGGGGGGGCTTGGGGCAATCAGCCCCAGCATTTT
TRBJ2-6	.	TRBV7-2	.	CASSFSGANVLTF	TGTGCCAGCAGCTTTTCTGGGGCCAACGTCCTGACTTTC
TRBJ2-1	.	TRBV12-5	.	CASGLPYNEQFF	TGTGCTAGTGGTTTGCCCTACAATGAGCAGTTCTTC
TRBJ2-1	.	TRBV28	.	CASSPPAGTYNEQFF	TGTGCCAGCAGCCCCCCGGCAGGGACCTACAATGAGCAGTTCTTC
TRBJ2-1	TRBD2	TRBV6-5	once	CASSLAGESNEQFF	TGTGCCAGCAGTTTAGCGGGAGAATCGAATGAGCAGTTCTTC
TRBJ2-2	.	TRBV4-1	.	CASSRISGWELFF	TGCGCCAGCAGCCGTATTAGTGGTTGGGAGCTGTTTTTT
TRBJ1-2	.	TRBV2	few	CASSEIRGNNGYTF	TGTGCCAGCAGTGAGATAAGGGGGAATAATGGCTACACCTTC
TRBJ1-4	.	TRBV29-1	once	CSVQQREKLFF	TGCAGCGTTCAGCAACGTGAAAAACTGTTTTTT